A single sample gave rise to the 20 T cell receptor beta chains below, sequenced in a study of Graves' ophthalmopathy and Graves' hyperthyroidism. TCR beta CDR3 regions were amplified from RNA transcripts. An opening RT-PCR round employed HTBI primers and preceded a second-round multiplex PCR. TCRdb re-analysed the multiplex PCR reads in MiXCR, keeping a single row per CDR3 protein. This table has a few hundred thousand distinct CDR3 sequences, approximately 35% appearing once. The sequencing input was peripheral blood or thyroid tissue (not recorded which). The origin of the receptors is an adult man with Graves' hyperthyroidism.

Many counts were recorded for this clonotype. J is TRBJ1-4 and V is TRBV27; D not certain. The CDR3 contains 14 residues. Looked up from germline, CDR1 is MNHEY and CDR2 is SMNVEV (reference sequence). Trimming took 2 bases from V and 8 from J, leaving 12 bases between them. The CDR3 loop is CASSLKAGVEKLFF. The CDR3 DNA is TGTGCCAGCAGTTTAAAGGCAGGAGTCGAAAAACTGTTTTTT.

The chain couples TRBV25-1 to TRBJ2-7; D ambiguous. In germline, CDR1 is MGHDK, CDR2 SYGVNS. V gave up 5 bases and J gave up 6 bases, with 11 bases separating them. CDR3 length: 12 residues. The CDR3 DNA reads as TGTGCCAGCAGTTTAAGGCTCTCCGAGCAGTACTTC. Residues: CASSLRLSEQYF.

CDR3 DNA: TGCAGTGCGGGGACTAGCGGGAATAGCAATCAGCCCCAGCATTTT. As protein: CSAGTSGNSNQPQHF. The J gene is TRBJ1-5, the V gene TRBV20-1, with TRBD1 as a possible D gene (5 bases). The CDR3 covers 15 residues. V was clipped by 6 bases and J by 0 bases, with 15 bases between them. Germline V gives CDR1 DFQATT, CDR2 SNEGSKA (reference sequence).

As DNA, the CDR3 is TGTGCCAGCAGCCCCGAGGTTGTCGGGGAGCTGTTTTTT. Its protein product is CASSPEVVGELFF. V is TRBV11-2 and J is TRBJ2-2; unclear D gene. The CDR3 runs 13 residues. Germline values: CDR1 SGHAT, CDR2 FQNNGV. Trimming took off 5 bases at V and 7 bases at J, with 11 bases between the two ends.

The chain couples TRBV3-1 to TRBJ2-7, with D possibly matching TRBD2 (5 bases). The germline V gene has CDR1 LGHDT and CDR2 YNNKEL (reference sequence). V was trimmed by 0 bases and J by 0 bases, leaving 9 bases between them. CDR3 length: 15 residues. The CDR3 is CASSQEGVRSYEQYF. DNA for the CDR3: TGTGCCAGCAGCCAAGAGGGAGTGCGCTCCTACGAGCAGTACTTC.

The chain joins TRBV5-8 to TRBJ2-5, with 8 bases identical to TRBD2. CDR1 and CDR2 (germline): SGHTS, YDEGEE. The CDR3 runs to 14 residues. With V trimmed by 5 bases and J by 5 bases, 8 bases remained unmatched. The CDR3 protein is CASSTGGAGETQYF. CDR3 coding DNA: TGTGCCAGCAGTACCGGGGGGGCCGGGGAGACCCAGTACTTC.

V and J are TRBV12-3 or TRBV12-4 and TRBJ1-1; 8 bases are shared with TRBD1. V shed 6 bases and J 8 bases; nucleotides not matched to a gene: 11. This CDR3 has 14 residues. For the CDR3, the DNA is TGTGCCAGCAGCGTAGCCGGCAGGGGGCCAGAAGCTTTCTTT. This sequence encodes CASSVAGRGPEAFF.

This clonotype was seen many times. In DNA, the CDR3 is TGTGCCAGCAGTTTACAGGGGGTAGATTCACCCCTCCACTTT. This sequence encodes CASSLQGVDSPLHF. This chain uses TRBV12-3 or TRBV12-4 with TRBJ1-6, with 7 bases matching TRBD1. V shed 2 bases, J shed 8 bases, and the junction held 3 bases outside the gene matches. This CDR3 region has 14 residues.

The gene calls are TRBV7-9 and TRBJ2-6; no clear D gene. This CDR3 is built from 17 residues. Trimming removed 8 bases at V and 0 bases at J, with 17 bases between. The germline CDR1 and CDR2 sequences are SEHNR and FQNEAQ (reference sequence). CDR3 in amino acids: CASSPPDQNSGANVLTF. The CDR3 region has the DNA TGTGCCAGCTCACCACCGGACCAGAACTCTGGGGCCAACGTCCTGACTTTC.

The chain has TRBV12-3 or TRBV12-4 and TRBJ2-2; a weak D match, TRBD2 (5 bases). V gave up 3 bases and J gave up 3 bases, with 8 bases separating them. The CDR3 consists of 14 residues. CDR3: CASSLRGYTGELFF. The CDR3, as DNA: TGTGCCAGCAGTTTGAGAGGGTACACCGGGGAGCTGTTTTTT.

This sequence joins TRBV11-2 and TRBJ2-6; D is ambiguous. The CDR3 runs 21 residues. Between the trimmed V and J ends, which lost 0 bases and 0 bases, there was a span of 21 bases. Per the germline V gene, CDR1 is SGHAT and CDR2 is FQNNGV. CDR3 loop: CASSLDPPTSMGISGANVLTF. The CDR3 region has the DNA TGTGCCAGCAGCTTAGACCCTCCTACCTCTATGGGGATCTCTGGGGCCAACGTCCTGACTTTC.

This clonotype was observed at least ten times. The chain has TRBV5-6 and TRBJ2-5; TRBD1 matches 7 bases. The germline V gene encodes CDR1 SGHDT and CDR2 YYEEEE. CDR3 size: 14 residues. The trim removed 6 bases at V and 5 bases at J, leaving 10 bases unmatched. CDR3 amino acids: CASTRQGTGETQYF. The DNA of the CDR3 is TGTGCCAGCACCAGACAGGGAACGGGGGAGACCCAGTACTTC. Looking up the rest from reference TRBV5-6 and TRBJ2-5 gives the full variable domain: DAGVTQSPTHLIKTRGQQVTLRCSPKSGHDTVSWYQQALGQGPQFIFQYYEEEERQRGNFPDRFSGHQFPNYSSELNVNALLLGDSALYLCASTRQGTGETQYFGPGTRLLVL.

At least ten counts were recorded for this clonotype. This chain joins TRBV9 and TRBJ2-7; tentatively, D is TRBD2 (6 bases). The germline V gene encodes CDR1 SGDLS and CDR2 YYNGEE. The CDR3 runs to 15 residues. V lost 1 base and J 6 bases, leaving 17 bases between the germline ends. CDR3 sequence (DNA): TGTGCCAGCAGCGTAAGCCCCGGAGGGTTTGGCGAGCAGTACTTC. As protein: CASSVSPGGFGEQYF.

The chain couples TRBV12-3 or TRBV12-4 to TRBJ2-1, with 10 bases fitting TRBD1. The CDR3 is made up of 14 amino acids. Unmatched junction bases numbered 2, after V lost 7 bases and J lost 2 bases. CDR3 bases: TGTGCCAGCACCGGACAGGGGGCCTACAATGAGCAGTTCTTC. Encoded protein: CASTGQGAYNEQFF.

V is TRBV6-5 and J is TRBJ2-7; tentatively, D is TRBD1 or TRBD2 (5 bases each). Deletions cut 6 bases from V and 7 bases from J, with 22 bases between. Germline CDR1 is MNHEY and CDR2 is SVGAGI. CDR3 length equals 15 residues. The CDR3 protein is CASRSVGDREWEQYF. The CDR3 DNA follows: TGTGCCAGCAGGTCCGTGGGGGACCGAGAGTGGGAGCAGTACTTC.

The chain couples TRBV7-9 to TRBJ2-7; 7 bases map to TRBD2. The V and J ends lost 5 bases and 3 bases, in that order; junction bases with no gene match: 7. The CDR3 extends over 14 amino acids. Germline CDR1 and CDR2: SEHNR and FQNEAQ (reference sequence). CDR3 region: CASSPGTTVYEQYF. CDR3 nucleotides: TGTGCCAGCAGCCCCGGGACTACTGTCTACGAGCAGTACTTC.

Details on this clonotype: A much larger clone differs from this one at a single base, so this may be a read error. This chain connects TRBV5-6 to TRBJ2-2; 9 bases are a match to TRBD1. Germline-derived CDR1 and CDR2 are SGHDT and YYEEEE. The CDR3 is made up of 14 amino acids. CDR3 DNA sequence: TGTGACAGCAGCCTGACAGGGGGGTCCGGGGAGCTGTTTTTT. Its translation is CDSSLTGGSGELFF.

This clonotype was observed at least ten times. The rearrangement links TRBV6-5 to TRBJ2-7; D remains ambiguous. This CDR3 comprises 14 residues. V dropped 5 bases and J dropped 2 bases, with 13 bases sitting between them. The germline V gene encodes CDR1 MNHEY and CDR2 SVGAGI. CDR3 region: CASSHTVPPYEQYF. CDR3 in DNA: TGTGCCAGCAGTCACACAGTTCCTCCCTACGAGCAGTACTTC.

This clonotype was recorded a few times. The chain carries TRBV12-3 or TRBV12-4 and TRBJ2-5; TRBD1 might be the D (6 bases). Trimming removed 2 bases from V and 3 bases from J, with 10 bases in between. There are 14 residues in the CDR3. The CDR3 loop reads CASSLRGIEETQYF. CDR3 DNA sequence: TGTGCCAGCAGTTTAAGGGGGATCGAAGAGACCCAGTACTTC.

This clonotype has a count of ten or more. The V and J genes are TRBV7-9 and TRBJ1-1; D is perhaps TRBD1 (5 bases). Germline CDR1 reads SEHNR; CDR2 reads FQNEAQ (reference sequence). Between the trimmed V and J ends, which lost 3 bases and 11 bases, there was a span of 13 bases. The CDR3 totals 12 residues. CDR3 in DNA: TGTGCCAGCAGCTTTGGCGGCAGGGCCGCTTTCTTT. It yields the protein CASSFGGRAAFF.